The 17 T cell receptor beta chains reported below all come from one sample, sequenced in a study of blood T cell repertoires in COVID-19. Libraries were prepared by immunoSEQ multiplex PCR; TCRdb keeps only in-frame clonotypes and omits some of them. The sample records approximately 97,000 clones, 90% being singletons. The sequenced material came from peripheral blood. These receptors all come from a man in his sixties with acute or convalescent COVID-19.

The chain joins TRBV19 to TRBJ1-4; 8 nucleotides line up with TRBD1. The germline gives CDR1 LNHDA, CDR2 SQIVND (reference sequence). The CDR3 is made up of 15 amino acids. J gave up 0 bases and V 8 bases, and 5 bases lay outside the gene matches. As DNA, the CDR3 is TGTGCCAGTGGGACAGGAAGACCAACTAATGAAAAACTGTTTTTT. Translated: CASGTGRPTNEKLFF.

The V and J genes are TRBV9 and TRBJ1-2; 7 bases match TRBD1. Trimming removed 0 bases from V and 4 bases from J; junction bases left unmatched: 12. This CDR3 region has 17 residues. Germline V gene sequence: CDR1 SGDLS, CDR2 YYNGEE. CDR3 protein: CASSVGGGGRTLYGYTF. CDR3 sequence (DNA): TGTGCCAGCAGCGTAGGTGGAGGGGGCAGGACCCTCTATGGCTACACCTTC.

A single count supports this clone. This chain links TRBV7-9 with TRBJ1-4; TRBD1 matches at 7 bases. With V trimmed by 1 base and J by 9 bases, 2 bases remained unmatched. The germline V gene encodes CDR1 SEHNR and CDR2 FQNEAQ (reference sequence). This CDR3 is 13 amino acids long. The CDR3 coding sequence is TGTGCCAGCAGCTTAGGGAGGGGGCAAAAACTGTTTTTT. Translating it yields CASSLGRGQKLFF.

The rearrangement links TRBV18 to TRBJ1-1, with D perhaps matching TRBD1 (6 bases). CDR1 is KGHSH and CDR2 is LQKENI in the germline V gene. The CDR3 runs 14 residues. V was clipped by 3 bases and J by 0 bases, with 8 bases between them. The CDR3: CASSPRGMNTEAFF. The CDR3 DNA reads TGTGCCAGCTCACCCAGGGGCATGAACACTGAAGCTTTCTTT.

Here the CDR3 reads CAISVEANYGYTF. CDR3 in DNA: TGTGCCATCAGTGTTGAGGCTAACTATGGCTACACCTTC. The chain employs TRBV10-3 and TRBJ1-2; unclear D gene. V lost 4 bases and J 0 bases, leaving 6 bases between the germline ends. The germline gives CDR1 ENHRY, CDR2 SYGVKD. This CDR3 has 13 amino acids.

This clone turned up a few times. V gene TRBV5-1 combines with J gene TRBJ2-2; possible D gene TRBD1, 5 bases. The CDR3 contains 14 residues. Germline V CDR1 and CDR2: SGHRS, YFSETQ. The V end was cut by 4 bases, the J end by 1 base, with 8 bases between. CDR3 in DNA: TGCGCCAGCAGCCCTACAGGGAACACCGGGGAGCTGTTTTTT. Amino acids: CASSPTGNTGELFF.

This clone is medium-sized (0.01 to 0.1%) within its sample. CDR3 in DNA: TGTGCCAGCAGCTTCGGGGACAGCTATGGCTACACCTTC. It encodes CASSFGDSYGYTF. J is TRBJ1-2 and V is TRBV5-6; 7 bases agree with TRBD1. The CDR3 sequence is 13 residues long. In germline, CDR1 is SGHDT, CDR2 YYEEEE. The V gene end was trimmed by 2 bases and the J gene end by 4 bases; junction bases not matched to a gene: 2.

The V call is TRBV5-1, the J call TRBJ1-3; a possible D gene is TRBD1 (5 bases). The CDR3 spans 15 residues. Trimming took off 0 bases at V and 0 bases at J, with 7 bases between the two ends. Germline V CDR1 and CDR2: SGHRS, YFSETQ. The CDR3 loop is CASSLEGSSGNTIYF. The CDR3 coding sequence is TGCGCCAGCAGCTTGGAGGGGTCCTCTGGAAACACCATATATTTT.

The chain couples TRBV7-9 to TRBJ2-5, with D unresolved. CDR1 SEHNR and CDR2 FQNEAQ come from the germline V gene (reference sequence). V dropped 1 base and J dropped 3 bases, with 9 bases sitting between them. The CDR3 covers 14 residues. CDR3: CASSLGWAEETQYF. The CDR3 coding sequence is TGTGCCAGCAGCTTAGGGTGGGCCGAAGAGACCCAGTACTTC.

This clone has just one count. This chain links TRBV18 with TRBJ2-7; possibly TRBD1 for D (7 bases). Trimming removed 5 bases at V and 2 bases at J, with 13 bases between. Germline assignment: CDR1 KGHSH and CDR2 LQKENI. This CDR3 contains 14 residues. CDR3 loop: CASSKGAGTYEQYF. DNA for the CDR3: TGTGCCAGCTCAAAGGGGGCGGGGACCTACGAGCAGTACTTC. Drawing the rest from reference TRBV18 and TRBJ2-7, the complete variable domain is NAGVMQNPRHLVRRRGQEARLRCSPMKGHSHVYWYRQLPEEGLKFMVYLQKENIIDESGMPKERFSAEFPKEGPSILRIQQVVRGDSAAYFCASSKGAGTYEQYFGPGTRLTVT.

The chain couples TRBV6-5 to TRBJ1-3; the match to TRBD1 covers 7 bases. The CDR3 spans 14 residues. The V segment lost 5 bases and the J segment 8 bases; nucleotides outside the gene matches: 9. Germline loops: CDR1 MNHEY, CDR2 SVGAGI. DNA for the CDR3: TGTGCCAGCAGTACGACAGGGAGTTGGGACACCATATATTTT. Encoded protein: CASSTTGSWDTIYF.

V gene TRBV5-1 combines with J gene TRBJ1-2; 7 bases line up with TRBD1. V lost 1 base, J lost 3 bases, and 3 bases stayed unmatched. From germline, CDR1 is SGHRS and CDR2 YFSETQ. CDR3 length equals 14 residues. CDR3 residues: CASSLLGQYYGYTF. In DNA, the CDR3 is TGCGCCAGCAGCTTGTTGGGACAGTACTATGGCTACACCTTC.

This chain uses TRBV3-1 (or the pseudogene TRBV3-2) with TRBJ1-2; 8 positions agree with TRBD1. Germline V lookup: CDR1 LGHDT, CDR2 YNNKEL (reference sequence). There are 13 residues in the CDR3. Losses at the gene ends were 1 base for V and 7 bases for J; bases not matched to a gene: 2. The CDR3 spells CASSQGTGFGYTF. In DNA, the CDR3 is TGTGCCAGCAGCCAAGGGACAGGGTTTGGCTACACCTTC.

The J gene is TRBJ2-2, the V gene TRBV9, with TRBD1 as a possible D gene (6 bases). V was trimmed by 0 bases and J by 6 bases, leaving 12 bases between them. Germline V gene sequence: CDR1 SGDLS, CDR2 YYNGEE. The length of the CDR3 is 15 residues. The CDR3 DNA sequence: TGTGCCAGCAGCGTAGCCCCACAGGGTTCCGGGGAGCTGTTTTTT. It yields the protein CASSVAPQGSGELFF.

V usage is TRBV9 and J usage is TRBJ1-2; 9 bases align to TRBD1. Trimming cost V 4 bases and J 8 bases; bases outside gene matches: 9. The CDR3 extends over 14 amino acids. Germline lookup yields CDR1 SGDLS and CDR2 YYNGEE. The CDR3 spells CASSPPQGAVGYTF. CDR3 bases: TGTGCCAGCAGCCCTCCACAGGGGGCGGTCGGCTACACCTTC.

The gene calls are TRBV6-5 and TRBJ1-2, with 9 nucleotides matching TRBD1. Unmatched junction bases numbered 5, after V lost 6 bases and J lost 0 bases. The CDR3 runs to 15 residues. CDR1 and CDR2 (germline): MNHEY, SVGAGI. CDR3 sequence (DNA): TGTGCCAGCAGGCCCGGGACAGGGCCTAACTATGGCTACACCTTC. This sequence encodes CASRPGTGPNYGYTF.

V usage is TRBV3-1 (or the pseudogene TRBV3-2) and J usage is TRBJ1-1, with 8 nucleotides matching TRBD1. Trimming removed 3 bases from V and 3 bases from J; junction bases left unmatched: 3. In germline, CDR1 is LGHDT, CDR2 YNNKEL (reference sequence). The CDR3 consists of 14 residues. CDR3 amino acids: CASSHSGGDTEAFF. The CDR3 nucleotides read TGTGCCAGCAGCCACTCAGGGGGCGACACTGAAGCTTTCTTT.